The entry below gives a single T cell receptor (beta chain) sequence along with its context. Its antigen specificity is not known. No base quality information exists; no much larger clone differs at one position. CDR1 is given as MNHEY and CDR2 as SMNVEV, both from the germline V gene (reference sequence). The CDR3 numbers 13 residues from cysteine through phenylalanine. The only DNA kept is the CDR3, 39 bases in frame from the first base. V and J lose 3 bases and 6 bases, and a span of 11 bases separates them. The record originates from a study of blood T cell repertoires in COVID-19 (dated by TCRdb to about 2020). General notes on the study: Samples from collaborators originated in the United States, Italy and Spain and spanned both the acute and convalescent phases of COVID-19. Subjects who had been exposed to COVID-19, were actively infected with it, or had recovered from it provided the deeply sampled blood TCRbeta repertoires that made up the dataset. The samples were drawn from the first 160 participants of the ongoing ImmuneRACE study and from 950 to 1,500 subjects provided by 6 global collaborators. Where available, HLA class I and class II types were taken from metadata supplied by the sample provider and were not determined by assay-based typing. The sample metadata nearly always contained a de-identified subject ID, COVID-19 status, age in years and sex. The material from the prospective study consisted of cDNA or gDNA derived from T cells, B-cell-depleted T cells, or PBMCs. A freely available public database, intended as a resource for researchers studying the immune response to SARS-CoV-2, is where the repertoires were released. Overall results and qualifications from the work: Clinical and demographic metadata were provided uncurated, with the amount varying by source and participant.

In Seattle, one collaborating source enrolled patients while the infection was active and tracked those patients longitudinally over the course of disease. Each collaborating institution followed its own protocols to collect whole blood in K2EDTA tubes. For TCRbeta analysis, collaborators shipped samples as frozen whole blood, isolated PBMCs, or DNA extracted from either of those sample types. TCRbeta CDR3 regions were amplified from genomic DNA by means of the immunoSEQ Assay, a bias-controlled multiplex PCR. The authors processed their data as follows. Nucleated cell counts per sample were estimated from amplification of reference gene primers within the assay. To quantify the absolute abundance of each unique TCRbeta CDR3 rearrangement, sequence reads were collapsed and filtered. Productive Simpson clonality was computed per sample as the square root of Simpson's diversity index over productive rearrangements. The immuneACCESS repertoire file appears here via TCRdb, limited to in-frame rearrangements. These files lack a portion of the clones; in checked studies, under half of the deficit traces to unresolved V genes, and the cause of the others is not known. V and J calls and clone size are as listed in that table; D and trimming were resolved from the DNA. The sample records roughly 150,000 clones, 84% of which are singletons. The ten top clones hold under 3.5% of the sample.

Sequenced input: peripheral blood. The clonotype was recovered from a woman older than 75 with COVID-19, enrolled during active disease. The chain joins TRBV27 to TRBJ1-2, with the D gene too uncertain to name. The CDR3 in this case is CASSFRGGDGYTF. The DNA reads TGTGCCAGCAGTTTCCGGGGTGGGGATGGCTACACCTTC.